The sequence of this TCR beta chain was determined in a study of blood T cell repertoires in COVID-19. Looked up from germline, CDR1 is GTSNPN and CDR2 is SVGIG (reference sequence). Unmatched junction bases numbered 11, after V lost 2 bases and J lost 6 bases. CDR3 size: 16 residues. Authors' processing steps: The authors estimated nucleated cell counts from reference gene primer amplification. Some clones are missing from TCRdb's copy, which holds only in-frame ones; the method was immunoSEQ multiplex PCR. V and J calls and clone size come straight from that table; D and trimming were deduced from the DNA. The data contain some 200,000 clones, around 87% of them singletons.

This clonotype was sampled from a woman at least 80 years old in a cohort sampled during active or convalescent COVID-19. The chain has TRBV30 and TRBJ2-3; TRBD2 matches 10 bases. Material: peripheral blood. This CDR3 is CAWSPPTLAGKDTQYF. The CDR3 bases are TGTGCCTGGAGTCCCCCTACACTAGCGGGGAAGGATACGCAGTATTTT.